The rows below give T cell receptor beta chains drawn from one sample of a study of blood T cells in healthy people across ages. Using its own MiXCR run on the 5' RACE reads, TCRdb lists one record per CDR3 protein. The sample has about 640,000 distinct CDR3 sequences; approximately 50% are singletons. The sequenced sample consisted of blood. The receptors here all came from a man aged 55 to 70 in good health. The CDR3 runs from the conserved cysteine through the conserved F or W. Fields, in order: clone size, D gene, J gene, V gene, CDR3 DNA, CDR3 protein. The D gene is left open where the match is weak. Size is stated for part of the rows, as once, few or many counts, or as a class when the clone is expanded.

clone_size: NA; d_call: TRBD1; j_call: TRBJ2-5; v_call: TRBV7-2; cdr3_nt: TGTGCCAGCAGCTTAGTCGGGACAGGGGAGAAGACCCAGTACTTC; cdr3_aa: CASSLVGTGEKTQYF
clone_size: NA; d_call: TRBD2; j_call: TRBJ2-5; v_call: TRBV29-1; cdr3_nt: TGCAGCGTTGGAAAGGCTAGGCGGGAGGCCCAGTACTTC; cdr3_aa: CSVGKARREAQYF
clone_size: NA; d_call: TRBD2; j_call: TRBJ2-3; v_call: TRBV7-2; cdr3_nt: TGTGCCAGCAGCGCACTAGCGGGGGGCGGTTGGGATACGCAGTATTTT; cdr3_aa: CASSALAGGGWDTQYF
clone_size: NA; d_call: TRBD1; j_call: TRBJ1-4; v_call: TRBV5-1; cdr3_nt: TGCGCCAGCAGTTGGGACAGGGAAGGCGAAAAACTGTTTTTT; cdr3_aa: CASSWDREGEKLFF
clone_size: NA; d_call: TRBD2; j_call: TRBJ2-7; v_call: TRBV20-1; cdr3_nt: TGCAGTGCTAGAGCAACTAGCGGGGGGACGGTGTACAATGAGCAGTACTTC; cdr3_aa: CSARATSGGTVYNEQYF
clone_size: once; d_call: NA; j_call: TRBJ2-3; v_call: TRBV20-1; cdr3_nt: TGCAGTGCTAGAGTCCGACAGGCAGGTCCGACAGATACGCAGTATTTT; cdr3_aa: CSARVRQAGPTDTQYF
clone_size: NA; d_call: NA; j_call: TRBJ2-5; v_call: TRBV9; cdr3_nt: TGTGCCAGCAGCGTAGGGACAGGGACTAGCCAAGAGACCCAGTACTTC; cdr3_aa: CASSVGTGTSQETQYF
clone_size: NA; d_call: NA; j_call: TRBJ2-1; v_call: TRBV7-9; cdr3_nt: TGTGCCAGCAGCTTAGGAGGGGGGGCGCACAATGAGCAGTTCTTC; cdr3_aa: CASSLGGGAHNEQFF
clone_size: NA; d_call: TRBD2; j_call: TRBJ2-5; v_call: TRBV12-3/TRBV12-4; cdr3_nt: TGTGCCAGTAGTTTAACGGGACTAGAGGGTGAGCAGTACTTC; cdr3_aa: CASSLTGLEGEQYF
clone_size: NA; d_call: TRBD2; j_call: TRBJ2-3; v_call: TRBV12-3/TRBV12-4; cdr3_nt: TGTGCCAGCAGTTTCGGATCAGCGGGGCTGGATACGCAGTATTTT; cdr3_aa: CASSFGSAGLDTQYF
clone_size: few; d_call: NA; j_call: TRBJ2-4; v_call: TRBV27; cdr3_nt: TGTGCCAGTTCCCGACGGGGGTTGGAGGAGCAGTACTTC; cdr3_aa: CASSRRGLEEQYF
clone_size: NA; d_call: TRBD1; j_call: TRBJ1-1; v_call: TRBV10-3; cdr3_nt: TGTGCCATCAAAGGGACAGGGAACACTGAAGCTTTCTTT; cdr3_aa: CAIKGTGNTEAFF
clone_size: NA; d_call: TRBD1; j_call: TRBJ2-4; v_call: TRBV14; cdr3_nt: TGTGCCAGCAGCCCTTACTCGCAGGGGGTGAGGGGGAACATTCAGTACTTC; cdr3_aa: CASSPYSQGVRGNIQYF
clone_size: few; d_call: NA; j_call: TRBJ2-5; v_call: TRBV20-1; cdr3_nt: TGCAGTGCGGGAACCGACACCTGGGTGGAGACCCAGTACTTC; cdr3_aa: CSAGTDTWVETQYF
clone_size: NA; d_call: NA; j_call: TRBJ2-3; v_call: TRBV7-2; cdr3_nt: TGTGCCAGCAGCCCCCTTGTAAGCACAGATACGCAGTATTTT; cdr3_aa: CASSPLVSTDTQYF
clone_size: NA; d_call: NA; j_call: TRBJ2-7; v_call: TRBV7-9; cdr3_nt: TGTGCCAGCAGCTTAGTAGGGGCCGGCTCCTACGAGCAGTACTTC; cdr3_aa: CASSLVGAGSYEQYF
clone_size: NA; d_call: NA; j_call: TRBJ2-5; v_call: TRBV4-1; cdr3_nt: TGCGCTAGCAGCCCCCGGACGGCCTCCCTAAGCGAGGAGTACTTC; cdr3_aa: CASSPRTASLSEEYF
clone_size: NA; d_call: TRBD2; j_call: TRBJ2-7; v_call: TRBV5-1; cdr3_nt: TGCGCCAGCAGCCGGGGGGACGACGAGCAGTACTTC; cdr3_aa: CASSRGDDEQYF
clone_size: few; d_call: NA; j_call: TRBJ2-7; v_call: TRBV20-1; cdr3_nt: TGCAGTGCTAGAAGTCCGATCCCCTACGAGCAGTACTTC; cdr3_aa: CSARSPIPYEQYF
clone_size: NA; d_call: NA; j_call: TRBJ2-1; v_call: TRBV2; cdr3_nt: TGTGCCAGCCAGTCCAGTGGGAATGAGCAGTTCTTC; cdr3_aa: CASQSSGNEQFF
clone_size: NA; d_call: TRBD1; j_call: TRBJ2-6; v_call: TRBV6-1; cdr3_nt: TGTGCCAGCAGACCGGGACAGGGGGCAAGCTCTGGGGCCAACGTCCTGACTTTC; cdr3_aa: CASRPGQGASSGANVLTF
clone_size: NA; d_call: NA; j_call: TRBJ1-2; v_call: TRBV9; cdr3_nt: TGTGCCAGCAGCCCCCGCAGGGCTAACTATGGCTACACCTTC; cdr3_aa: CASSPRRANYGYTF
clone_size: NA; d_call: TRBD2; j_call: TRBJ2-7; v_call: TRBV5-1; cdr3_nt: TGCGCCAGCGGCGTGGACGGGGGGGCACCCTACGAGCAGTACTTC; cdr3_aa: CASGVDGGAPYEQYF
clone_size: NA; d_call: NA; j_call: TRBJ2-4; v_call: TRBV7-9; cdr3_nt: TGTGCCAGCAGCCGTGACAGTGCCAAAAACATTCAGTACTTC; cdr3_aa: CASSRDSAKNIQYF
clone_size: few; d_call: NA; j_call: TRBJ2-7; v_call: TRBV20-1; cdr3_nt: TGCAGTGCTAGCTCGGGACTTTGGGACGAGCAGTACTTC; cdr3_aa: CSASSGLWDEQYF
clone_size: NA; d_call: NA; j_call: TRBJ1-5; v_call: TRBV20-1; cdr3_nt: TGCAGTGCTAATAGGGGCGATAGCAATCAGCCCCAGCATTTT; cdr3_aa: CSANRGDSNQPQHF
clone_size: few; d_call: NA; j_call: TRBJ2-1; v_call: TRBV6-2/TRBV6-3; cdr3_nt: TGTGCCAGCAGTAAGGGACTCGGGACACCTGGTTACAATGAGCAGTTCTTC; cdr3_aa: CASSKGLGTPGYNEQFF
clone_size: NA; d_call: TRBD2; j_call: TRBJ2-1; v_call: TRBV29-1; cdr3_nt: TGCAGCGTTACCCGGGACTATCCTCGAGAGCAGTTCTTC; cdr3_aa: CSVTRDYPREQFF
clone_size: few; d_call: TRBD2; j_call: TRBJ2-3; v_call: TRBV5-1; cdr3_nt: TGCGCCAGCAGCTTGGCCGGGACTAGCGGGACAGATACGCAGTATTTT; cdr3_aa: CASSLAGTSGTDTQYF
clone_size: many; d_call: NA; j_call: TRBJ2-1; v_call: TRBV20-1; cdr3_nt: TGCAGTGCTAGGACTAGGACCTACAATGAGCAGTTCTTC; cdr3_aa: CSARTRTYNEQFF
clone_size: NA; d_call: NA; j_call: TRBJ1-1; v_call: TRBV27; cdr3_nt: TGTGCCAGCAGTTTATCGGAGGGTAGAGCTTTCTTT; cdr3_aa: CASSLSEGRAFF
clone_size: NA; d_call: NA; j_call: TRBJ2-5; v_call: TRBV24-1; cdr3_nt: TGTGCCACCAGTGATCCTTCCGGACTGTACCAAGAGACCCAGTACTTC; cdr3_aa: CATSDPSGLYQETQYF
clone_size: many; d_call: NA; j_call: TRBJ2-4; v_call: TRBV6-6; cdr3_nt: TGTGCCAGCAGTTACTCCCCGGGACCGGGCATTCAGTACTTC; cdr3_aa: CASSYSPGPGIQYF
clone_size: NA; d_call: NA; j_call: TRBJ2-2; v_call: TRBV15; cdr3_nt: TGTGCCACCAGCAGCGTGAACACCGGGGAGCTGTTTTTT; cdr3_aa: CATSSVNTGELFF
clone_size: NA; d_call: NA; j_call: TRBJ1-2; v_call: TRBV5-1; cdr3_nt: TGCGCCAGCAGGGGGGCAACCGATGGCTACACCTTC; cdr3_aa: CASRGATDGYTF
clone_size: NA; d_call: NA; j_call: TRBJ2-5; v_call: TRBV2; cdr3_nt: TGTGCCAGCAGCCGAATCGGAGAGACCCAGTACTTC; cdr3_aa: CASSRIGETQYF
clone_size: NA; d_call: NA; j_call: TRBJ1-2; v_call: TRBV6-6; cdr3_nt: TGTGCCAGCAGTTACTCGCCGGCGTTCTATGGCTACACCTTC; cdr3_aa: CASSYSPAFYGYTF
clone_size: NA; d_call: NA; j_call: TRBJ1-2; v_call: TRBV7-9; cdr3_nt: TGTGCCAGCAGCAGCCTCCCTTGGCAGTCCTATGGCTACACCTTC; cdr3_aa: CASSSLPWQSYGYTF
clone_size: NA; d_call: TRBD1; j_call: TRBJ2-3; v_call: TRBV12-3/TRBV12-4; cdr3_nt: TGTGCCAGCAGGACCCACGGGACAGAAACTAATACGCAGTATTTT; cdr3_aa: CASRTHGTETNTQYF
clone_size: few; d_call: TRBD1; j_call: TRBJ1-2; v_call: TRBV4-1; cdr3_nt: TGCGCCAGCAGCCGGGGACAGGGTCGTATTTCCTATGGCTACACCTTC; cdr3_aa: CASSRGQGRISYGYTF